Below are 10 T cell receptor beta chains sequenced from a single sample in a study of T cell responses to AZD1222 COVID-19 vaccine. The table came from immunoSEQ multiplex PCR; TCRdb's copy has only in-frame clones and leaves some out. This table holds around 100,000 clones, about 83% found once. Sample: peripheral blood, taken on day 0 of AZD1222 vaccination. These receptors originate from an adult in good health.

This clone occurred once. The chain combines TRBV19 with TRBJ2-1, with TRBD1 matching 7 bases. The CDR3 length is 17 residues. CDR1 LNHDA and CDR2 SQIVND come from the germline V gene (reference sequence). Trimming took 3 bases from V and 6 from J; bases not matched to a gene: 14. The CDR3 is CASSILQGMSSLNEQFF. The CDR3, as DNA: TGTGCCAGTAGTATTTTACAGGGGATGAGTAGCCTCAATGAGCAGTTCTTC.

The chain is built from TRBV7-2 and TRBJ2-4, with no clear D. Between the trimmed V and J ends, which lost 2 bases and 0 bases, there was a span of 8 bases. The CDR3 runs 15 residues. Per the germline V gene, CDR1 is SGHTA and CDR2 is FQGNSA. DNA for the CDR3: TGTGCCAGCAGCTTAAGGTCTATAGCCAAAAACATTCAGTACTTC. It is translated as CASSLRSIAKNIQYF. Using reference TRBV7-2 and TRBJ2-4 for the parts outside the CDR3, the full variable domain is GAGVSQSPSNKVTEKGKDVELRCDPISGHTALYWYRQSLGQGLEFLIYFQGNSAPDKSGLPSDRFSAERTGGSVSTLTIQRTQQEDSAVYLCASSLRSIAKNIQYFGAGTRLSVL.

The rearrangement joins TRBV11-2 to TRBJ2-5, with TRBD2 identical over 9 bases. There are 17 residues in the CDR3. Germline trimming cut 5 bases from V and 5 bases from J; bases unmatched to any gene: 15. The germline CDR1 and CDR2 sequences are SGHAT and FQNNGV. The CDR3, as DNA: TGTGCCAGCAGCCAACAGTCTCTACTAGCGGGCTGGGAGACCCAGTACTTC. As protein: CASSQQSLLAGWETQYF.

J is TRBJ1-4 and V is TRBV6-2 or TRBV6-3; the match to TRBD1 covers 8 bases. The CDR3 is made up of 14 amino acids. The germline CDR1 and CDR2 sequences are MNHEY and SVGEGT. The V and J ends lost 5 bases and 8 bases, in that order; junction bases with no gene match: 7. The CDR3 protein is CASSAGGRAEKLFF. DNA of the CDR3: TGTGCCAGCAGTGCAGGGGGCAGAGCCGAAAAACTGTTTTTT.

The J gene is TRBJ2-6, the V gene TRBV18; 9 bases are a match to TRBD1. The CDR3 contains 17 residues. Germline V gene data show CDR1 as KGHSH and CDR2 as LQKENI. V lost 5 bases and J lost 0; bases outside the gene matches: 5. The CDR3 DNA is TGTGCCAGCTCAAGCCGGGACAGGGTCTCTGGGGCCAACGTCCTGACTTTC. This encodes CASSSRDRVSGANVLTF.

This rearrangement joins TRBV7-8 to TRBJ2-2; 9 bases align to TRBD2. Germline V gene sequence: CDR1 SGHVS, CDR2 FQNEAQ. This CDR3 region has 16 residues. V lost 1 base and J lost 6; bases outside the gene matches: 6. Here the CDR3 reads CASSLVRGGGSGELFF. CDR3 DNA: TGTGCCAGCAGCTTAGTGCGGGGGGGCGGTTCCGGGGAGCTGTTTTTT.

This chain connects TRBV5-1 to TRBJ2-2; D gene ambiguous. The germline gives CDR1 SGHRS, CDR2 YFSETQ. This CDR3 has 15 residues. Trimming stripped 4 bases from V and 0 bases from J, with 10 bases between. CDR3 amino acids: CASSPRNSNTGELFF. Here the CDR3 DNA reads TGCGCCAGCAGCCCCAGAAATTCGAACACCGGGGAGCTGTTTTTT.

This clone was seen only once. In DNA, the CDR3 is TGTGCCAGCAGCTTAGAGCGGGGGAGCTCCTACGAGCAGTACTTC. Protein product: CASSLERGSSYEQYF. The chain carries TRBV11-2 and TRBJ2-7; TRBD2 agrees at 7 bases. V was clipped by 0 bases and J by 0 bases; unmatched bases: 2. CDR3 length: 15 amino acids. CDR1 and CDR2 from the germline V gene are SGHAT and FQNNGV.

This clone was seen only a few times. The chain is built from TRBV16 and TRBJ1-5, with D unresolved. The germline V and J ends were trimmed by 4 bases and 5 bases, with 15 bases remaining between them. CDR1 is KGHSY, CDR2 FQNENV, per germline. There are 15 residues in the CDR3. CDR3: CASSPTAGRYQPQHF. DNA of the CDR3: TGTGCCAGCAGCCCCACGGCAGGACGGTATCAGCCCCAGCATTTT.

The chain joins TRBV5-8 to TRBJ1-6; D gene unclear. Trimming stripped 4 bases from V and 8 bases from J, with 13 bases between. The CDR3 covers 14 residues. Germline loops: CDR1 SGHTS, CDR2 YDEGEE. The DNA for the CDR3 is TGTGCCAGCAGCCGTGGGCAAATAGATTCACCCCTCCACTTT. This sequence encodes CASSRGQIDSPLHF.